This passage covers 14 T cell receptor beta chains from one sample sequenced in a study of T cell responses to AZD1222 COVID-19 vaccine. Data came from immunoSEQ multiplex PCR; TCRdb stores just in-frame clones and leaves some out. The sample includes some 54,000 clones, roughly 85% of them seen just once. The material sequenced was peripheral blood, taken on day 0 of AZD1222 vaccination. These receptors all come from an adult in good health.

The CDR3 reads CASSRTTGAYTGELFF. The CDR3 nucleotides read TGCGCCAGCAGCCGGACCACGGGCGCTTACACCGGGGAGCTGTTTTTT. This chain joins TRBV5-1 and TRBJ2-2; no reliable D call. Trimming cost V 4 bases and J 3 bases, with 16 bases left between them. The CDR3 length is 16 residues. The germline gives CDR1 SGHRS, CDR2 YFSETQ.

The rearrangement uses TRBV5-4 and TRBJ2-7; weak D call: TRBD1 (6 bases). From germline, CDR1 is SGHNT and CDR2 YYREEE (reference sequence). The CDR3 sequence is 12 residues long. V was clipped by 3 bases and J by 4 bases, with 8 bases between them. The CDR3 is CASSSTGYEQYF. CDR3 bases: TGTGCCAGCAGCTCGACAGGATACGAGCAGTACTTC. The full variable domain, rest sourced from reference TRBV5-4 and TRBJ2-7, is ETGVTQSPTHLIKTRGQQVTLRCSSQSGHNTVSWYQQALGQGPQFIFQYYREEENGRGNFPPRFSGLQFPNYSSELNVNALELDDSALYLCASSSTGYEQYFGPGTRLTVT.

The chain recombines TRBV5-1 with TRBJ2-3; D remains ambiguous. The CDR3 is 15 residues long. The V end lost 1 base, the J end lost 0 bases, and 9 bases lay between the germline ends. From germline, CDR1 is SGHRS and CDR2 YFSETQ. This chain's CDR3 is CASSLQDTSTDTQYF. The CDR3 nucleotides read TGCGCCAGCAGCTTGCAGGATACTAGCACAGATACGCAGTATTTT.

This chain links TRBV7-8 with TRBJ1-1; no definite D call. The CDR3 has 15 residues. V was shortened by 1 base and J by 2 bases, with 11 bases between the two germline ends. Germline V gives CDR1 SGHVS, CDR2 FQNEAQ. The CDR3 here is CASSLVAGGNTEAFF. The DNA of the CDR3 is TGTGCCAGCAGCTTAGTGGCAGGAGGCAACACTGAAGCTTTCTTT.

This rearrangement joins TRBV5-4 to TRBJ2-3, with 12 bases identical to TRBD2. The CDR3 extends over 16 amino acids. Germline V gene sequence: CDR1 SGHNT, CDR2 YYREEE (reference sequence). V trimming: 4 bases; J trimming: 1 base; junction bases outside the gene matches: 4. Here the CDR3 DNA reads TGTGCCAGCAGCATTGGGACTAGCGGGCGCACAGATACGCAGTATTTT. It codes for CASSIGTSGRTDTQYF.

This chain connects TRBV19 to TRBJ1-1, with D uncertain. Between the trimmed V and J ends, which lost 7 bases and 3 bases, there was a span of 6 bases. Germline V gives CDR1 LNHDA, CDR2 SQIVND (reference sequence). The CDR3 is 11 amino acids. CDR3 DNA sequence: TGTGCCAGTAACACGTACACTGAAGCTTTCTTT. This translates into CASNTYTEAFF.

This rearrangement joins TRBV5-1 to TRBJ2-1; 8 bases are shared with TRBD1. Trimming cost V 2 bases and J 5 bases; bases outside gene matches: 3. This CDR3 region has 14 residues. The germline V gene encodes CDR1 SGHRS and CDR2 YFSETQ. Here the CDR3 reads CASSFGDRHNEQFF. CDR3 coding DNA: TGCGCCAGCAGCTTCGGGGACAGGCACAATGAGCAGTTCTTC.

Concerning this clone itself: Germline is not matched at one junction end, which may reflect a read error. J is TRBJ1-1 and V is TRBV7-7; D is perhaps TRBD1 (5 bases). Per germline, CDR1 SSHAT and CDR2 FNYEAQ (reference sequence). The CDR3 runs to 13 residues. The CDR3 is CASSVRVNTEAFF. DNA of the CDR3: TGTGCTAGCAGCGTCAGGGTGAACACTGAAGCTTTCTTT.

The count of this clone is one. The rearrangement links TRBV19 to TRBJ2-7, with 7 positions matching TRBD1. CDR1 is LNHDA and CDR2 is SQIVND in the germline V gene (reference sequence). V shed 6 bases, J shed 0 bases, and the junction held 8 bases outside the gene matches. This CDR3 contains 15 residues. The CDR3: CASSAGTAISYEQYF. CDR3 DNA sequence: TGTGCCAGTAGCGCCGGGACAGCGATCTCCTACGAGCAGTACTTC.

CDR3 loop: CASSNGRDEQYF. CDR3 nucleotides: TGTGCCAGCAGTAACGGGCGCGACGAGCAGTACTTC. V and J are TRBV6-5 and TRBJ2-7; D is uncertain. The V gene's germline CDR1 is MNHEY and CDR2 SVGAGI. This CDR3 spans 12 amino acids. Trimming took off 5 bases at V and 5 bases at J, with 10 bases between the two ends.

This clone was picked up one time. The chain links TRBV7-2 to TRBJ1-4; 9 bases fit TRBD1. CDR3 length: 14 residues. V shed 5 bases, J shed 6 bases, and the junction held 4 bases outside the gene matches. The germline V gene encodes CDR1 SGHTA and CDR2 FQGNSA. The CDR3 nucleotides are TGTGCCAGCAGCGCCTGGGACAGGGATGAAAAACTGTTTTTT. Translated: CASSAWDRDEKLFF.

The chain links TRBV5-1 to TRBJ2-2; no firm D call. The CDR3 has 16 residues. CDR1 and CDR2 (germline): SGHRS, YFSETQ. V was cut by 0 bases and J by 1 base, with 10 bases left in between. This chain's CDR3 is CASSLAQQLNTGELFF. CDR3 nucleotides: TGCGCCAGCAGCTTGGCCCAGCAGTTGAACACCGGGGAGCTGTTTTTT.

The chain has TRBV9 and TRBJ1-4; the match to TRBD1 covers 7 bases. This CDR3 is 13 amino acids long. V lost 5 bases, J lost 8 bases, and 6 bases stayed unmatched. Germline assignment: CDR1 SGDLS and CDR2 YYNGEE. CDR3 residues: CASRGGAEEKLFF. CDR3 bases: TGTGCCAGCAGAGGGGGCGCCGAGGAAAAACTGTTTTTT.

The V gene is TRBV27, the J gene TRBJ1-2, with 7 bases lining up with TRBD1. The CDR3 spans 15 residues. V was clipped by 5 bases and J by 7 bases; unmatched bases: 13. Looked up from germline, CDR1 is MNHEY and CDR2 is SMNVEV (reference sequence). The CDR3 spells CASSPDRVSLSGYTF. CDR3 in DNA: TGTGCCAGCAGTCCAGACAGGGTTTCTTTGAGTGGCTACACCTTC.